This TCR beta chain was identified in a study of long-term antiretroviral therapy in people with HIV. With survey level as its setting, the immunoSEQ assay was v3.0. Using immunoSEQ multiplex PCR, the repertoire was profiled, and TCRdb retains in-frame clones only, with some absent. The table records about 7,100 clones, around four fifths of them present only once. HIV-positive participants were all treated in the United States. Study-level points and caveats: Controls exceeded HIV repertoires in CDR3 length range. The blood, collected between about 2003 and 2017, was possibly taken under older ART regimens. Pre-ART clonal expansion yielded clones that dominated the repertoire at all time points.

To note about this clone: Its antigen is not identified.

From germline, CDR1 is LNHDA and CDR2 SQIVND (reference sequence). The ends were cut back, 8 bases at V and 1 base at J, with 11 bases in the middle. The CDR3 covers 14 residues. This TCR derives from a man aged 35-49 years with HIV. The material sequenced was unsorted PBMCs, taken 1.1 years after starting antiretroviral therapy. The chain couples TRBV19 to TRBJ2-2; D may be TRBD1 or TRBD2 (5 bases each). The CDR3 coding sequence is TGTGCCAGTTCCGGGACGGTGAACACCGGGGAGCTGTTTTTT. Encoded protein: CASSGTVNTGELFF.